This note documents a single TCR beta chain sequence. Its specificity is unknown. Clones were read by immunoSEQ multiplex PCR, and TCRdb kept only the in-frame ones, dropping some. The sample has about 59,000 clones, roughly three quarters seen once. This sample is drawn from a study of memory CD4+ T cells and cytomegalovirus serostatus. Study at large: Of the healthy Belgian adults, 9 were CMV seropositive and approximately 24 seronegative.

Single viable CD3+CD4+CD8-CD45RO+ cells were sorted as the memory CD4+ T cells. J lost 3 bases, V lost 4 bases, and 6 bases had no gene match. The CDR3 spans 15 residues. Germline V gene lookup returns CDR1 KGHSH and CDR2 LQKENI. Broader study findings: A US-trained random forest predicted CMV serostatus with median AUC around 0.93.

Material for sequencing was memory CD4+ T cells from blood. This TCR was recovered from an adult in good health and CMV-seronegative. This chain links TRBV18 with TRBJ1-5; 7 bases are shared with TRBD1. The DNA for the CDR3 is TGTGCCAGCTCACAAGACAGGGCTGTCAATCAGCCCCAGCATTTT. This gives the protein CASSQDRAVNQPQHF.